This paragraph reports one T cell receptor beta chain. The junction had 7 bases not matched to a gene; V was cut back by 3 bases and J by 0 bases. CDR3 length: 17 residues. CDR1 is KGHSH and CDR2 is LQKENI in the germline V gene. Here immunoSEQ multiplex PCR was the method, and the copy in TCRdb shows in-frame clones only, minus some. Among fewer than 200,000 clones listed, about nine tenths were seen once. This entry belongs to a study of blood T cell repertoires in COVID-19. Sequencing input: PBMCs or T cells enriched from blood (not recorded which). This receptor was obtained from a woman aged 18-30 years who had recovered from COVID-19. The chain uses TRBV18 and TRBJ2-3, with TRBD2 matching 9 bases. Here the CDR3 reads CASSPEAGGTSTDTQYF. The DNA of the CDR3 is TGTGCCAGCTCACCTGAAGCGGGAGGTACTAGCACAGATACGCAGTATTTT.